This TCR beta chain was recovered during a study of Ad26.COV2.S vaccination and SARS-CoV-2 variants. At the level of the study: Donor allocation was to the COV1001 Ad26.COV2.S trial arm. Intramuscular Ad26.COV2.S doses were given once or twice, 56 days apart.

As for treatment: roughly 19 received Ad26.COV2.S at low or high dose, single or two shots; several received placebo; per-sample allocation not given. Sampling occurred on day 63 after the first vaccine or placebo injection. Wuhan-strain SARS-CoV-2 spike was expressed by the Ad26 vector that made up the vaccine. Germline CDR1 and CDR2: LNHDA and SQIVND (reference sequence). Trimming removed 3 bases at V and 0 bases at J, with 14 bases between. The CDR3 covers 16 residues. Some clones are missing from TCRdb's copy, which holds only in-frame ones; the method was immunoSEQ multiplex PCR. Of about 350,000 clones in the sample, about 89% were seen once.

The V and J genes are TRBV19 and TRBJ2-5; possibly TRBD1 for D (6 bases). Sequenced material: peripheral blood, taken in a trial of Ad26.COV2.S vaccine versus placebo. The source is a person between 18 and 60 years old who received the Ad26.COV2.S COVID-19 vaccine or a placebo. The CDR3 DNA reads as TGTGCCAGTAGTATCGGGGCAGGGGTCAACCAAGAGACCCAGTACTTC. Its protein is CASSIGAGVNQETQYF.